The 18 T cell receptor beta chains below all came from one sample that was sequenced in a study of T cell repertoires in cytomegalovirus infection. TCRdb itself ran the reads through MiXCR, one entry per CDR3 protein. Of around 440,000 distinct CDR3 sequences in the sample, 11% were seen once. What was sequenced was PBMCs. These receptors all come from a human donor in good health (CMV status not recorded). Some clones in this sample may be carry-over from other donors' samples.

The chain couples TRBV14 to TRBJ1-4; D perhaps matches TRBD1 (5 bases). The CDR3 covers 14 residues. CDR1 and CDR2 (germline): SGHDN, FVKESK. The germline V and J ends were trimmed by 1 base and 11 bases, with 14 bases remaining between them. The CDR3 spells CASSQGWGSEKLFF. The CDR3 nucleotides read TGTGCCAGCAGCCAAGGATGGGGCAGCGAGAAACTGTTTTTT.

This clonotype was seen a few times. The chain is built from TRBV3-1 and TRBJ1-3; D is unresolved. CDR3 length: 16 residues. Germline assignment: CDR1 LGHDT and CDR2 YNNKEL (reference sequence). The V and J ends lost 3 bases and 0 bases respectively, with 12 bases between them. CDR3 loop: CASSQSWVGSGNTIYF. The DNA of the CDR3 is TGTGCCAGCAGCCAGTCTTGGGTTGGCTCTGGAAACACCATATATTTT.

This rearrangement joins TRBV11-2 to TRBJ2-1, with D tentatively TRBD2 (7 bases). V lost 5 bases and J 8 bases, leaving 28 bases between the germline ends. Germline V gives CDR1 SGHAT, CDR2 FQNNGV. The CDR3 contains 18 residues. The CDR3 DNA reads as TGTGCCAGCAGCCTTAGGGGGGGTGTGGGAGGGCAGTGGGATGAGCAGTTCTTC. It yields the protein CASSLRGGVGGQWDEQFF.

This clonotype was picked up many times. The V gene is TRBV7-2, the J gene TRBJ2-1; no reliable D call. V lost 3 bases and J 5 bases, leaving 8 bases between the germline ends. CDR1 is SGHTA, CDR2 FQGNSA, per germline. This CDR3 contains 13 residues. The CDR3 region is CASSLGMNNEQFF. As DNA, the CDR3 is TGTGCCAGCAGCTTGGGGATGAACAATGAGCAGTTCTTC. Complete variable domain (other parts from reference TRBV7-2 and TRBJ2-1): GAGVSQSPSNKVTEKGKDVELRCDPISGHTALYWYRQSLGQGLEFLIYFQGNSAPDKSGLPSDRFSAERTGGSVSTLTIQRTQQEDSAVYLCASSLGMNNEQFFGPGTRLTVL.

As for this clonotype: A clone one base away is much larger, so this may be a read error. V usage is TRBV12-3 or TRBV12-4 and J usage is TRBJ1-1, with TRBD1 as a possible D gene (5 bases). CDR3 length equals 16 residues. The V end was cut by 2 bases, the J end by 3 bases, with 16 bases between. This CDR3 reads CASSLFLCGGDTEAFF. The CDR3 nucleotides read TGTGCCAGCAGTTTATTTCTCTGTGGGGGGGACACTGAAGCTTTCTTT.

This clonotype occurred many times. The CDR3 sequence is CASRGVSDTQYF. CDR3 bases: TGTGCCAGCAGGGGGGTTTCAGATACGCAGTATTTT. The rearrangement links TRBV6-5 to TRBJ2-3; D is tentatively TRBD1 or TRBD2 (5 bases each). Per germline, CDR1 MNHEY and CDR2 SVGAGI. The CDR3 has 12 residues. Trimming cost V 6 bases and J 4 bases, with 8 bases left between them.

This clonotype has a count of ten or more. The chain couples TRBV7-9 to TRBJ1-1, with D perhaps matching TRBD1 (5 bases). The CDR3 covers 13 residues. Germline V gene lookup returns CDR1 SEHNR and CDR2 FQNEAQ (reference sequence). V lost 4 bases to trimming and J lost 5 bases, with 11 bases between them. In DNA, the CDR3 is TGTGCCAGCAGCTCTGCAGGGAGAACTGAAGCTTTCTTT. Encoded protein: CASSSAGRTEAFF.

This clonotype showed up many times. V and J are TRBV7-9 and TRBJ1-2; weak D call: TRBD1 (5 bases). CDR1 is SEHNR and CDR2 is FQNEAQ in the germline V gene (reference sequence). This CDR3 has 14 amino acids. With 5 bases removed from V and 8 bases from J, the gap between germline ends came to 18 bases. CDR3 residues: CASSPPRGREGYTF. The CDR3 DNA follows: TGTGCCAGCAGCCCCCCCCGGGGGAGAGAGGGCTACACCTTC.

This clonotype was seen at least ten times. The rearrangement joins TRBV7-8 to TRBJ2-5; D is tentatively TRBD1 or TRBD2 (5 bases each). CDR1 SGHVS and CDR2 FQNEAQ come from the germline V gene. CDR3 length: 16 amino acids. V was cut by 1 base and J by 2 bases, with 14 bases left in between. The CDR3: CASSLVDTEGQETQYF. The CDR3 DNA sequence: TGTGCCAGCAGCTTAGTGGACACCGAGGGGCAAGAGACCCAGTACTTC.

This clonotype occurred many times. The chain couples TRBV28 to TRBJ1-5; TRBD1 might be the D (6 bases). CDR1 and CDR2 from the germline V gene are MDHEN and SYDVKM. This CDR3 is 16 amino acids long. Trimming removed 7 bases from V and 3 bases from J, with 19 bases in between. The CDR3, as DNA: TGTGCCAGCAACATGGTGGGAAGGGGGTCCAATCAGCCCCAGCATTTT. This codes for CASNMVGRGSNQPQHF.

The chain employs TRBV27 and TRBJ1-2, with D uncertain. Between the trimmed V and J ends, which lost 6 bases and 4 bases, there was a span of 9 bases. Germline lookup yields CDR1 MNHEY and CDR2 SMNVEV (reference sequence). The CDR3 totals 12 residues. CDR3 residues: CASREGPYGYTF. The DNA for the CDR3 is TGTGCCAGCAGGGAGGGCCCCTATGGCTACACCTTC.

This clonotype has ten or more counts. This chain joins TRBV19 and TRBJ1-2; 9 bases are a match to TRBD1. In germline, CDR1 is LNHDA, CDR2 SQIVND (reference sequence). V dropped 7 bases and J dropped 4; count of bases not matched to a gene: 16. CDR3 size: 17 residues. The CDR3 DNA is TGTGCCAGTACCACCGAGGACAGGGGACCGAGGGGCTATGGCTACACCTTC. Amino acid sequence: CASTTEDRGPRGYGYTF.

This clonotype has only a few counts. The chain couples TRBV27 to TRBJ1-6; TRBD1 matches at 7 bases. Looked up from germline, CDR1 is MNHEY and CDR2 is SMNVEV (reference sequence). Trimming took 0 bases from V and 9 from J; bases not matched to a gene: 2. The CDR3 has 14 residues. CDR3 in DNA: TGTGCCAGCAGTTTATCCAGGGGGAGTTCACCCCTCCACTTT. Translated, it gives CASSLSRGSSPLHF.

There are many counts of this clonotype. V usage is TRBV12-3 or TRBV12-4 and J usage is TRBJ2-5; 10 bases align to TRBD1. Unmatched junction bases numbered 7, after V lost 4 bases and J lost 2 bases. This CDR3 is built from 16 residues. CDR3 sequence (DNA): TGTGCCAGCAGTTCACCACGGACAGGGGGACAAGAGACCCAGTACTTC. This gives the protein CASSSPRTGGQETQYF.

This clonotype has a count of ten or more. The CDR3 DNA reads TGCAGTGCTAGGCCTCAGGGACCGAACACTGAAGCTTTCTTT. Protein product: CSARPQGPNTEAFF. The rearrangement links TRBV20-1 to TRBJ1-1, with D maybe TRBD1 (5 bases). There are 14 residues in the CDR3. Germline CDR1 reads DFQATT; CDR2 reads SNEGSKA (reference sequence). Trimming stripped 3 bases from V and 1 base from J, with 12 bases between.

This clonotype was picked up many times. The chain combines TRBV5-4 with TRBJ2-4, with 7 nucleotides matching TRBD1. J was trimmed by 3 bases and V by 4 bases; bases with no gene match: 7. Germline V gene data show CDR1 as SGHNT and CDR2 as YYREEE (reference sequence). The CDR3 loop spans 15 amino acids. The CDR3 DNA sequence: TGTGCCAGCAGCCGCGACAGGGTTGGCAAAAACATTCAGTACTTC. This codes for CASSRDRVGKNIQYF.

Many counts were recorded for this clonotype. V gene TRBV12-3 or TRBV12-4 combines with J gene TRBJ1-2; D is possibly TRBD1 (6 bases). Deletions cut 6 bases from V and 5 bases from J, with 16 bases between. The CDR3 has 14 residues. CDR3 region: CASRHHDRPYGYTF. The CDR3 nucleotides are TGTGCCAGCAGGCACCATGACAGGCCTTATGGCTACACCTTC.

This clonotype has just a few counts. The chain has TRBV30 and TRBJ2-3, with 7 bases that match TRBD1. This CDR3 is 12 amino acids long. The germline CDR1 and CDR2 sequences are GTSNPN and SVGIG (reference sequence). With 0 bases clipped from V and 6 bases from J, the junction kept 0 bases outside the gene matches. The CDR3 sequence: CAWSVGGDTQYF. As DNA, the CDR3 is TGTGCCTGGAGTGTAGGGGGCGATACGCAGTATTTT.